The 14 T cell receptor beta chains given below trace back to one sample, sequenced in a study of cytomegalovirus exposure and HLA in healthy donors. The PCR had 60 Vbeta and 13 Jbeta primers. The assay was immunoSEQ multiplex PCR, and TCRdb's table has in-frame clones only and misses some. The sample contains some 150,000 clones, approximately 85% of which appear only once. The specimen was PBMCs. These receptor sequences come from a man in his fifties in good health and CMV-seropositive.

This clone was seen just once. This chain links TRBV2 with TRBJ2-7, with 12 nucleotides matching TRBD2. Per the germline V gene, CDR1 is SNHLY and CDR2 is FYNNEI. The J segment lost 3 bases and the V segment lost 7 bases, leaving 4 bases of the junction unmatched. The CDR3 sequence is 14 residues long. CDR3 in amino acids: CASTKTSGSYEQYF. The CDR3, as DNA: TGTGCCAGCACTAAGACTAGCGGGAGCTACGAGCAGTACTTC.

The chain recombines TRBV9 with TRBJ2-7, with a weak D call TRBD2 (5 bases). V was trimmed by 3 bases and J by 7 bases, leaving 14 bases between them. CDR3 length: 13 amino acids. The germline gives CDR1 SGDLS, CDR2 YYNGEE. CDR3 region: CASSGGPGEEQYF. The CDR3 DNA sequence: TGTGCCAGCAGCGGAGGGCCCGGGGAAGAGCAGTACTTC.

The V gene is TRBV25-1, the J gene TRBJ2-7; TRBD1 might be the D (6 bases). The CDR3 runs 13 residues. CDR1 and CDR2 from the germline V gene are MGHDK and SYGVNS. Trimming removed 6 bases from V and 2 bases from J, with 11 bases in between. DNA for the CDR3: TGTGCCAGCAGAAGGACAGAAGCCTACGAGCAGTACTTC. It codes for CASRRTEAYEQYF.

This clone was found a few times. The gene calls are TRBV13 and TRBJ2-2; D remains unclear. Trimming took 4 bases from V and 2 from J, leaving 8 bases between them. Germline V lookup: CDR1 PRHDT, CDR2 FYEKMQ (reference sequence). The CDR3 runs 14 residues. The DNA of the CDR3 is TGTGCCAGCAGCTCTAGAGGAAACACCGGGGAGCTGTTTTTT. This encodes CASSSRGNTGELFF.

This clone was counted between two and nine times. V usage is TRBV30 and J usage is TRBJ2-5; TRBD2 matches 16 bases. Germline assignment: CDR1 GTSNPN and CDR2 SVGIG (reference sequence). The CDR3 loop spans 16 amino acids. The trim removed 1 base at V and 5 bases at J, leaving 4 bases unmatched. DNA for the CDR3: TGTGCCTGGAGTGAGGGACTAGCGGGGGGGTGGGAGACCCAGTACTTC. It specifies CAWSEGLAGGWETQYF. The entire variable domain, with the rest obtained from reference TRBV30 and TRBJ2-5, is as follows: SQTIHQWPATLVQPVGSPLSLECTVEGTSNPNLYWYRQAAGRGLQLLFYSVGIGQISSEVPQNLSASRPQDRQFILSSKKLLLSDSGFYLCAWSEGLAGGWETQYFGPGTRLLVL.

This clone has just a few counts. The chain is built from TRBV5-4 and TRBJ1-1, with 9 nucleotides matching TRBD1. This CDR3 spans 16 amino acids. Looked up from germline, CDR1 is SGHNT and CDR2 is YYREEE (reference sequence). Losses at the gene ends were 4 bases for V and 0 bases for J; bases not matched to a gene: 7. The DNA for the CDR3 is TGTGCCAGCAGCATGAAGGACAGGGGACTGAACACTGAAGCTTTCTTT. Its protein product is CASSMKDRGLNTEAFF.

This chain uses TRBV29-1 with TRBJ2-5; weak D call: TRBD2 (7 bases). The V end lost 4 bases, the J end lost 4 bases, and 19 bases lay between the germline ends. Germline CDR1 SQVTM, CDR2 ANQGSEA. This CDR3 contains 15 residues. CDR3 nucleotide sequence: TGCAGCGTTGGATTGGGGGGGCGAGTGGGAGAGACCCAGTACTTC. This gives the protein CSVGLGGRVGETQYF.

As concerns this clone: This same CDR3 is encoded by further DNA sequences in the sample. The chain uses TRBV7-2 and TRBJ2-1, with D perhaps TRBD2 (6 bases). Deletions cut 1 base from V and 7 bases from J, with 14 bases between. There are 15 residues in the CDR3. The germline V gene encodes CDR1 SGHTA and CDR2 FQGNSA. The CDR3 nucleotides read TGTGCCAGCAGCTTAGTTGGCCTGACTAGTAATGAGCAGTTCTTC. Encoded protein: CASSLVGLTSNEQFF. Using reference TRBV7-2 and TRBJ2-1 for the parts outside the CDR3, the full variable domain is GAGVSQSPSNKVTEKGKDVELRCDPISGHTALYWYRQSLGQGLEFLIYFQGNSAPDKSGLPSDRFSAERTGGSVSTLTIQRTQQEDSAVYLCASSLVGLTSNEQFFGPGTRLTVL.

V usage is TRBV2 and J usage is TRBJ1-4, with D possibly being TRBD1 (5 bases). The CDR3 is 13 amino acids. Germline V gene sequence: CDR1 SNHLY, CDR2 FYNNEI. The V end was cut by 5 bases, the J end by 8 bases, with 12 bases between. Here the CDR3 reads CASSRQIEEKLFF. DNA for the CDR3: TGTGCCAGCAGTAGACAGATAGAGGAAAAACTGTTTTTT.

The CDR3 region has the DNA TGTGCCAGCAGCGTTGGGGGGGCCAACTACGAGCAGTACTTC. Residues: CASSVGGANYEQYF. The chain combines TRBV9 with TRBJ2-5, with D maybe TRBD2 (7 bases). The J call could be wrong; TRBJ2-7 is a better fit for the DNA end. CDR3 size: 14 residues. From germline, CDR1 is SGDLS and CDR2 YYNGEE.

The chain links TRBV11-2 to TRBJ2-7, with 9 nucleotides matching TRBD1. CDR1 is SGHAT and CDR2 is FQNNGV in the germline V gene. The CDR3 runs 14 residues. J gave up 4 bases and V 5 bases, and 6 bases lay outside the gene matches. CDR3 coding DNA: TGTGCCAGCAGCCTCGGACAGGGGAGATACGAGCAGTACTTC. Protein product: CASSLGQGRYEQYF. The full variable domain, its missing parts supplied by reference TRBV11-2 and TRBJ2-7, is EAGVAQSPRYKIIEKRQSVAFWCNPISGHATLYWYQQILGQGPKLLIQFQNNGVVDDSQLPKDRFSAERLKGVDSTLKIQPAKLEDSAVYLCASSLGQGRYEQYFGPGTRLTVT.

This rearrangement joins TRBV7-9 to TRBJ1-2, with 7 bases fitting TRBD1. The germline V gene encodes CDR1 SEHNR and CDR2 FQNEAQ (reference sequence). This CDR3 is 12 amino acids long. Trimming at V came to 5 bases and at J to 7 bases, leaving 4 bases not matched to a gene. The CDR3 region is CASSSNRGGYTF. For the CDR3, the DNA is TGTGCCAGCAGCAGTAACAGGGGTGGCTACACCTTC.

The chain employs TRBV5-1 and TRBJ1-3, with no clear D. Trimming stripped 0 bases from V and 4 bases from J, with 8 bases between. Germline CDR1 reads SGHRS; CDR2 reads YFSETQ. CDR3 length: 14 amino acids. This chain's CDR3 is CASSLDGYGNTIYF. The CDR3 nucleotides are TGCGCCAGCAGCTTGGACGGGTACGGAAACACCATATATTTT.

This chain links TRBV10-2 with TRBJ1-2; D is perhaps TRBD1 (5 bases). Looked up from germline, CDR1 is WSHSY and CDR2 is SAAADI. V dropped 11 bases and J dropped 4 bases, with 20 bases sitting between them. The CDR3 covers 14 residues. In nucleotides, the CDR3 is TGCGCCGCTCGGGTTAATGACAGCTCCTATGGCTACACCTTC. Encoded protein: CAARVNDSSYGYTF.